This T cell receptor beta chain was profiled in a study of blood T cell repertoires in COVID-19. About the study: COVID-19 samples, acute and convalescent, were from the United States, Italy and Spain.

The CDR3 extends over 14 amino acids. Germline V gene data show CDR1 as SGHRS and CDR2 as YFSETQ. V was shortened by 2 bases and J by 2 bases, with 10 bases between the two germline ends. In the original processing: Researchers report that nucleated cell counts were estimated from reference gene primer amplification. Repertoires were generated with immunoSEQ multiplex PCR, while TCRdb's copy carries only in-frame clones and drops some. V and J calls and clone size are those listed in that table; D and trimming were worked out from the DNA. The sample yields approximately 210,000 clones, around 81% seen once.

This sequence was found in a woman in her fifties or sixties with acute COVID-19. This sequence joins TRBV5-1 and TRBJ2-5; D is possibly TRBD1 (5 bases). Sequenced sample: PBMCs or T cells enriched from blood (not recorded which). CDR3 protein: CASSFQTEQETQYF. Here the CDR3 DNA reads TGCGCCAGCAGCTTCCAGACAGAACAAGAGACCCAGTACTTC.